This T cell receptor beta chain was identified during a study of T cells in Graves' hyperthyroidism and ophthalmopathy. Amplification targeted TCR beta CDR3 regions from RNA transcripts. The HTBI set primed first-round TCR CDR3 RT-PCR. TCRdb re-analysed the multiplex PCR reads in MiXCR, keeping a single row per CDR3 protein. The sample consists of fewer than 450,000 distinct CDR3 sequences, about 15% of them appearing once. The count of this clonotype is one. V was clipped by 8 bases and J by 5 bases, with 16 bases between them. The V gene's germline CDR1 is SNHLY and CDR2 FYNNEI. This CDR3 has 14 residues.

This receptor was obtained from a woman in her twenties or thirties with Graves' hyperthyroidism that later progressed to Graves' ophthalmopathy. Sequencing was done on a sample of blood. The genes are TRBV2 and TRBJ2-1; D may match TRBD1 or TRBD2 (6 bases each). CDR3 sequence (DNA): TGTGCCAGCCGAGGGGGGAGGCTGGACAATGAGCAGTTCTTC. Translating it yields CASRGGRLDNEQFF. Combining the CDR3 with reference TRBV2 and TRBJ2-1 gives the whole variable domain EPEVTQTPSHQVTQMGQEVILRCVPISNHLYFYWYRQILGQKVEFLVSFYNNEISEKSEIFDDQFSVERPDGSNFTLKIRSTKLEDSAMYFCASRGGRLDNEQFFGPGTRLTVL.